This T cell receptor (beta chain) was recovered during a study of blood T cell repertoires in COVID-19. Data came from immunoSEQ multiplex PCR; TCRdb stores just in-frame clones and leaves some out. The data contain roughly 150,000 clones, more than 80% of them singletons. The V gene's germline CDR1 is SGHVS and CDR2 FNYEAQ. The CDR3 totals 14 residues. V gave up 3 bases and J gave up 6 bases, with 14 bases separating them. The sequenced sample consisted of peripheral blood. The V and J genes are TRBV7-6 and TRBJ1-2; the D is unclear. This receptor was obtained from a man in his sixties with acute or convalescent COVID-19. The CDR3, as DNA: TGTGCCAGCAGCTTGGGCTCTCCTCTGGATGGCTACACCTTC. Translating gives CASSLGSPLDGYTF.